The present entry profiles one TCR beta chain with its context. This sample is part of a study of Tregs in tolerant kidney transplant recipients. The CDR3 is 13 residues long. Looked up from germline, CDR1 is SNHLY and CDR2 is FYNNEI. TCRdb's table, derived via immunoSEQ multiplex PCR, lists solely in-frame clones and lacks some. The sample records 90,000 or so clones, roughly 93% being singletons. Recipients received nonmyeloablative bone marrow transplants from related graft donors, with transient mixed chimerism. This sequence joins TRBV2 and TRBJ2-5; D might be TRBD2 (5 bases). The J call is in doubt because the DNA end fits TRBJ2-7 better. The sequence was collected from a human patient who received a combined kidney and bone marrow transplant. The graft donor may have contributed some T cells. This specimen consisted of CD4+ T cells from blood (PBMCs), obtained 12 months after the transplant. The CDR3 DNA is TGTGCCAGCACCCGTTCCTCGGAGGACGAGCAGTACTTC. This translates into CASTRSSEDEQYF.